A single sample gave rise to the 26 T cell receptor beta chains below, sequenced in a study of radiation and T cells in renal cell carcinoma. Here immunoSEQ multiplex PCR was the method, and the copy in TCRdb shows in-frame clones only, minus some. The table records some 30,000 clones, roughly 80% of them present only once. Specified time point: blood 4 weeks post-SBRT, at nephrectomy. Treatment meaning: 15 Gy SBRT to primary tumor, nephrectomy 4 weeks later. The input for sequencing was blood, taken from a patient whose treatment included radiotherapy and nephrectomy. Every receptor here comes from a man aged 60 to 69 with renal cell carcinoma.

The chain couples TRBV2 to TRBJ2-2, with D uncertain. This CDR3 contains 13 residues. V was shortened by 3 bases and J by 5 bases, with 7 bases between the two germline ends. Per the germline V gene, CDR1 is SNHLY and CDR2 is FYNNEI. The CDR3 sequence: CASSESATGELFF. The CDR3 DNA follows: TGTGCCAGCAGTGAGTCGGCGACCGGGGAGCTGTTTTTT.

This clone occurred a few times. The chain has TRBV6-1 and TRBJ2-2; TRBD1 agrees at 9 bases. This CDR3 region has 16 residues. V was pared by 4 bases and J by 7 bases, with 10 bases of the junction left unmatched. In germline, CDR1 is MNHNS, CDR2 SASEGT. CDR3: CASSGGTGRIGGELFF. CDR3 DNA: TGTGCCAGCAGTGGTGGGACAGGGAGAATCGGCGGGGAGCTGTTTTTT.

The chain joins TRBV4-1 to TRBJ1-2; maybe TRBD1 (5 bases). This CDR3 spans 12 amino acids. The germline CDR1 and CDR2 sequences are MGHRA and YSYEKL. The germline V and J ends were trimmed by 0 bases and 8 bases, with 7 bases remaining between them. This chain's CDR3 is CASSQDGGGYTF. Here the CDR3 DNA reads TGCGCCAGCAGCCAAGATGGGGGGGGCTACACCTTC.

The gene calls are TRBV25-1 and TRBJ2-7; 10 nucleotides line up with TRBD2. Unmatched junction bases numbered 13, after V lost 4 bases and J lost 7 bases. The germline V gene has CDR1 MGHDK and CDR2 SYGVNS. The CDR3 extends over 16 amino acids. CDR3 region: CASSVLSAGGPWEQYF. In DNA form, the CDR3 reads TGTGCCAGCAGTGTATTATCAGCGGGAGGGCCATGGGAGCAGTACTTC.

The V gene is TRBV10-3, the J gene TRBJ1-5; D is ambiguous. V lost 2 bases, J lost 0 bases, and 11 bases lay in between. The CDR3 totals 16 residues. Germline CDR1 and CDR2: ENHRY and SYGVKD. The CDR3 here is CAISEADFYSNQPQHF. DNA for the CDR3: TGTGCCATCAGTGAGGCAGATTTCTATAGCAATCAGCCCCAGCATTTT.

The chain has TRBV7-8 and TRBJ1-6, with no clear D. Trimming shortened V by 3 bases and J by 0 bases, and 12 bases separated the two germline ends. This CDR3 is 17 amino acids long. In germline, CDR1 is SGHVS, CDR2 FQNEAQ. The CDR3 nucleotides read TGTGCCAGCAGCTTCTCGGCGGGCCGCTCCTATAATTCACCCCTCCACTTT. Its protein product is CASSFSAGRSYNSPLHF.

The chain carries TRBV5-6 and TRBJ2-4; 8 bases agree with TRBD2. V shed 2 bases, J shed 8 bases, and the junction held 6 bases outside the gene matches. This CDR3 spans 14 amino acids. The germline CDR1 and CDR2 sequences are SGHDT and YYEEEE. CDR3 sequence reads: CASSFSGTRDIQYF. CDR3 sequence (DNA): TGTGCCAGCAGCTTTTCGGGGACTAGAGACATTCAGTACTTC.

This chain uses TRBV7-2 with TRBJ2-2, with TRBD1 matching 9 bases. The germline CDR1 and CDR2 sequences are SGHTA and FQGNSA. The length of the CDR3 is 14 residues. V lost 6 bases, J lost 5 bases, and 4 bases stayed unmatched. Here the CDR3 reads CASRAGQGTGELFF. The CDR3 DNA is TGTGCCAGCAGGGCGGGACAGGGTACCGGGGAGCTGTTTTTT.

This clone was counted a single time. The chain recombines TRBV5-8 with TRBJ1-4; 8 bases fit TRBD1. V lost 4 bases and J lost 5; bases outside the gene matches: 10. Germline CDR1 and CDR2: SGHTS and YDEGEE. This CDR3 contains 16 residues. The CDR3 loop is CASSPWTGNRNEKLFF. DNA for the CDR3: TGTGCCAGCAGCCCCTGGACAGGGAATCGAAATGAAAAACTGTTTTTT.

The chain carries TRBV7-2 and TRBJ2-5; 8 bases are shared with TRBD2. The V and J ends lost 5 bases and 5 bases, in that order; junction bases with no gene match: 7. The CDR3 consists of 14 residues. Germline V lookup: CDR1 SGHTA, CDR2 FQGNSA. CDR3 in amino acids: CASSRAGAWETQYF. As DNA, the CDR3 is TGTGCCAGCAGCCGAGCGGGAGCTTGGGAGACCCAGTACTTC.

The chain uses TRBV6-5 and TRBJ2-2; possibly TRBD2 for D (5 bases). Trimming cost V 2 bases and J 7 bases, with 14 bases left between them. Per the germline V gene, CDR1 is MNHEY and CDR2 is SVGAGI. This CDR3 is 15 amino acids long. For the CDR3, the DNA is TGTGCCAGCAGTTACCGTCTAGCCGTCATCGGGGAGCTGTTTTTT. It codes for CASSYRLAVIGELFF.

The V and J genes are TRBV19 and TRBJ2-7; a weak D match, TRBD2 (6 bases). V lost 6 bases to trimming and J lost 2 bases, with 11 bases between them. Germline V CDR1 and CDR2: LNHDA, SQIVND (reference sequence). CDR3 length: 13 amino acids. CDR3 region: CASRRTTTYEQYF. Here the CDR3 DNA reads TGTGCCAGTAGGAGGACTACCACCTACGAGCAGTACTTC.

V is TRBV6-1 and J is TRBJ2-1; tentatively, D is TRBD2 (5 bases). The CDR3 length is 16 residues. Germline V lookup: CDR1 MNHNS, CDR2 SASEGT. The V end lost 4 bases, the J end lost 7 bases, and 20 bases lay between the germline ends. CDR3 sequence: CASSVDLSGVGNEQFF. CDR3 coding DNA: TGTGCCAGCAGTGTTGACCTCAGCGGAGTCGGAAATGAGCAGTTCTTC.

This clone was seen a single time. The CDR3 sequence is CASSLASRDEQYF. The CDR3 DNA reads as TGTGCCAGCAGCTTAGCCTCCAGGGACGAGCAGTACTTC. The chain carries TRBV5-6 and TRBJ2-7; TRBD1 is a possible D gene (5 bases). Deletions cut 2 bases from V and 5 bases from J, with 11 bases between. CDR3 length: 13 amino acids. Germline V lookup: CDR1 SGHDT, CDR2 YYEEEE.

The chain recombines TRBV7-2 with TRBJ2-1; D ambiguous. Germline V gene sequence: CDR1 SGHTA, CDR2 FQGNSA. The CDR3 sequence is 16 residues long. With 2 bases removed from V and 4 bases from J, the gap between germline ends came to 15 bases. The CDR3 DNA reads TGTGCCAGCAGCTTAAGGGCGAACCTCGAGTACAATGAGCAGTTCTTC. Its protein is CASSLRANLEYNEQFF.

The CDR3 protein is CATGGDSSREQYF. The CDR3 nucleotides read TGTGCCACCGGCGGGGACTCCTCCCGCGAGCAGTACTTC. The gene calls are TRBV10-3 and TRBJ2-7; D perhaps matches TRBD2 (6 bases). The germline gives CDR1 ENHRY, CDR2 SYGVKD. V shed 10 bases and J shed 6 bases, with 19 bases lying between them. This CDR3 contains 13 residues.

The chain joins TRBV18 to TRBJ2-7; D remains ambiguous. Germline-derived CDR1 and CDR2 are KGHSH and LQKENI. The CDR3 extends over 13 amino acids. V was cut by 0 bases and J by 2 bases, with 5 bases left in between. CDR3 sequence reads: CASSPPLAYEQYF. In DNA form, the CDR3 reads TGTGCCAGCTCACCACCTCTAGCCTACGAGCAGTACTTC.

In nucleotides, the CDR3 is TGTGCCAGCTCACCTATTGTTCAGGGGACCTACGAGCAGTACTTC. Translating it yields CASSPIVQGTYEQYF. The V gene is TRBV18, the J gene TRBJ2-7; D is possibly TRBD1 (6 bases). Deletions cut 3 bases from V and 2 bases from J, with 14 bases between. The CDR3 runs to 15 residues. Germline CDR1 and CDR2: KGHSH and LQKENI. The complete variable domain, with remaining parts taken from reference TRBV18 and TRBJ2-7, reads NAGVMQNPRHLVRRRGQEARLRCSPMKGHSHVYWYRQLPEEGLKFMVYLQKENIIDESGMPKERFSAEFPKEGPSILRIQQVVRGDSAAYFCASSPIVQGTYEQYFGPGTRLTVT.

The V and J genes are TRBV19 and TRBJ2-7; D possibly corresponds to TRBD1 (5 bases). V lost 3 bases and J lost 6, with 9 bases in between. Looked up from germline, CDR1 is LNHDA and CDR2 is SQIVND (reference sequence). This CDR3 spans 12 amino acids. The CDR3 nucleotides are TGTGCCAGTAGTATTACCCAGGGCGAGCAGTACTTC. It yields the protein CASSITQGEQYF.

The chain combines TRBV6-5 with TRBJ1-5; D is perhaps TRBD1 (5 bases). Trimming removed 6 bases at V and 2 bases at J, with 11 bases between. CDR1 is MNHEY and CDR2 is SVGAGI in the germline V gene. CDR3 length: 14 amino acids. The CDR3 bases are TGTGCCAGCAGACTACAAGGGGGCAATCAGCCCCAGCATTTT. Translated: CASRLQGGNQPQHF.

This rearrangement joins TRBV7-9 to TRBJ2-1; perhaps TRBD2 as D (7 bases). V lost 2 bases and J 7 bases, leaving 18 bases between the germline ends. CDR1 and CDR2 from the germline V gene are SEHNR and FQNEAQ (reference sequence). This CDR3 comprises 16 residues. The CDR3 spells CASSLFGAGQRNEQFF. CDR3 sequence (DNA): TGTGCCAGCAGCTTATTTGGAGCGGGACAACGAAATGAGCAGTTCTTC.

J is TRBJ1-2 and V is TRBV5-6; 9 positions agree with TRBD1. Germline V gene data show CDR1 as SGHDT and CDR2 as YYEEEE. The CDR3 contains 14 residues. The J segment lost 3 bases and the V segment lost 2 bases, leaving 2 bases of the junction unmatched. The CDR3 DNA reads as TGTGCCAGCAGCTTCACAGGGGGCGACTATGGCTACACCTTC. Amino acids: CASSFTGGDYGYTF.

The CDR3 loop reads CASSVDREGGSPLHF. The CDR3, as DNA: TGTGCCAGCAGCGTGGACAGGGAGGGAGGCTCACCCCTCCACTTT. This chain joins TRBV9 and TRBJ1-6; TRBD1 matches at 8 bases. This CDR3 has 15 amino acids. Per germline, CDR1 SGDLS and CDR2 YYNGEE. After removal of 2 bases from V and 10 bases from J, the junction contained 8 bases not matched to a gene.

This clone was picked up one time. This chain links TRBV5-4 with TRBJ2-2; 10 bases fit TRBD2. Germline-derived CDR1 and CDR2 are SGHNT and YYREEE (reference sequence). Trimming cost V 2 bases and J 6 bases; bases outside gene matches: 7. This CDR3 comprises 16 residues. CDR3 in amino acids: CASSLAGGASPGELFF. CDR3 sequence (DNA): TGTGCCAGCAGCTTAGCGGGAGGGGCGTCACCCGGGGAGCTGTTTTTT.

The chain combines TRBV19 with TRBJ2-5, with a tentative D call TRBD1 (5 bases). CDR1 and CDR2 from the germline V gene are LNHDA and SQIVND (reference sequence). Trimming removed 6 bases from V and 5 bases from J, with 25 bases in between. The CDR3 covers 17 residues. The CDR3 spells CASSEGHLAGPGETQYF. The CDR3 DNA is TGTGCCAGTAGCGAAGGACACCTGGCAGGGCCAGGGGAGACCCAGTACTTC.

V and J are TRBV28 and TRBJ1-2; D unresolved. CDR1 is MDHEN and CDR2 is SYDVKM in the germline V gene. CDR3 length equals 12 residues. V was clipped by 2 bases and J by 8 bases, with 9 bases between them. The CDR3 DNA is TGTGCCAGCAGTTTACTTAGGGAGGGCTACACCTTC. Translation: CASSLLREGYTF.